The rows below give T cell receptor beta chains drawn from one sample of a study of PD-1 blockade in classical Hodgkin lymphoma. The method was immunoSEQ multiplex PCR; TCRdb's version includes in-frame clones alone and lacks a portion of them. The repertoire consists of about 94,000 clones, with roughly 89% occurring once and the leading ten covering 9.5% to 12%. This specimen was peripheral blood mononuclear cells (PBMCs), taken before the second cycle of nivolumab. These receptors came from a human donor with classical Hodgkin lymphoma. Each CDR3 is given with its conserved first and last residue. A D gene is named only where the DNA matches it firmly. Clone size is shown for a subset of rows, as once, few, many or a class of expanded clone.

clone_size	v_call	d_call	j_call	cdr3_nt	cdr3_aa
-	TRBV6-1	TRBD1	TRBJ1-5	TGTGCCAGCAGTGCGTACGACAGGGGGCAGAATCAGCCCCAGCATTTT	CASSAYDRGQNQPQHF
-	TRBV7-9	TRBD1	TRBJ1-5	TGTGCCACCCATGACAGGGCAGATCAGCCCCAGCATTTT	CATHDRADQPQHF
-	TRBV28	-	TRBJ1-5	TGTGCCAGCAGTCTCAACAGGGACCCTTATCAGCCCCAGCATTTT	CASSLNRDPYQPQHF
-	TRBV6-1	-	TRBJ2-7	TGTGCCAGCACCCACCCGCAGGGTATCCCCTACGAGCAGTACTTC	CASTHPQGIPYEQYF
-	TRBV28	-	TRBJ2-7	TGTGCCAGCAGAAGTTTAACGGGCAGTTACTACGAGCAGTACTTC	CASRSLTGSYYEQYF
-	TRBV7-9	TRBD1	TRBJ2-5	TGTGCCAGCAGCTTGGGGGACAGGGTTTTGGAGGAGACCCAGTACTTC	CASSLGDRVLEETQYF
-	TRBV2	-	TRBJ2-5	TGTGCCAGCACTCAAAAAGAGACCCAGTACTTC	CASTQKETQYF
-	TRBV2	TRBD1	TRBJ2-7	TGTGCCAGCAGGAAACCGGGACAGGGCTCCTACGAGCAGTACTTC	CASRKPGQGSYEQYF
-	TRBV27	-	TRBJ1-4	TGTGCCAGCAGTCCCCCATGGAATTCTGAAAAACTGTTTTTT	CASSPPWNSEKLFF
once	TRBV18	-	TRBJ2-1	TGTGCCAGCTCACGGCCCCCAATGCACAATGAGCAGTTCTTC	CASSRPPMHNEQFF
-	TRBV7-2	-	TRBJ1-1	TGTGCCAGCAGCTTATGGACAAACACTGAAGCTTTCTTT	CASSLWTNTEAFF
-	TRBV7-9	-	TRBJ1-2	TGTGCCAGCAGCTTACACGACCCTACCCCAGGGCTTGGCTACACCTTC	CASSLHDPTPGLGYTF
few	TRBV2	-	TRBJ1-2	TGTGCCAGCAGTGATCCAGGGAACTATGGCTACACCTTC	CASSDPGNYGYTF
once	TRBV27	TRBD1	TRBJ1-6	TGTGCCAGCGGGGGACAGGGGGGAGGTTCACCCCTCCACTTT	CASGGQGGGSPLHF
-	TRBV4-1	TRBD2	TRBJ2-7	TGCGCCAGCAGCCATCTAGGACTAGCGGGAGGGCCCGAGCAGTACTTC	CASSHLGLAGGPEQYF
few	TRBV6-6	-	TRBJ1-2	TGTGCCAGCAGCGCACAGAAAAACTATGGCTACACCTTC	CASSAQKNYGYTF
once	TRBV6-4	-	TRBJ2-7	TGTGCCAGCAGTACAGACAATAACTACGAGCAGTACTTC	CASSTDNNYEQYF
once	TRBV7-2	-	TRBJ2-6	TGTGCCAGGGAACTGTCTGGGGCCAACGTCCTGACTTTC	CARELSGANVLTF
-	TRBV28	-	TRBJ2-6	TGTGCCAGCAGTTTCAGCCGCGGACAGAGCCTGAGCTCTGGGGCCAACGTCCTGACTTTC	CASSFSRGQSLSSGANVLTF
-	TRBV28	-	TRBJ2-1	TGTGCCAGCAGTTTTGAATGGGGGATTGGCAATGAGCAGTTCTTC	CASSFEWGIGNEQFF
once	TRBV5-6	-	TRBJ2-2	TGTGCCAGCAATCAGGGTAACGGGGAGCTGTTTTTT	CASNQGNGELFF
-	TRBV10-3	-	TRBJ1-3	TGTGCCATCAGATCGACAGGCTCTGGAAACACCATATATTTT	CAIRSTGSGNTIYF
few	TRBV18	-	TRBJ2-7	TGTGCCAGCTCAATCCGACAGGACTCCTACGAGCAGTACTTC	CASSIRQDSYEQYF
-	TRBV5-1	-	TRBJ2-1	TGCGCCAGCAGCTGGACAGACCAATACAATGAGCAGTTCTTC	CASSWTDQYNEQFF
-	TRBV5-1	TRBD1	TRBJ2-7	TGCGCCAGCAGCTTAGCCAGGGGGATCTACGAGCAGTACTTC	CASSLARGIYEQYF
-	TRBV27	-	TRBJ1-1	TGTGCCAGCAGCCAGGACGCTGAAGCTTTCTTT	CASSQDAEAFF
-	TRBV4-2	TRBD1	TRBJ1-5	TGTGCCAGCAGCCCGGACAGGGTTACCACCTATCAGCCCCAGCATTTT	CASSPDRVTTYQPQHF
-	TRBV4-2	-	TRBJ1-2	TGTGCCAGCAGCCAAGACAGGGGTCTGGTCTATGGCTACACCTTC	CASSQDRGLVYGYTF
-	TRBV19	-	TRBJ1-1	TGTGCCAGTAGTATAGCTGGGGCCGATAAAGCTTTCTTT	CASSIAGADKAFF
once	TRBV7-8	TRBD2	TRBJ2-1	TGTGCCAGCAGCTTACACCCTGGGACTAGCGGGAGTTACGAGCAGTTCTTC	CASSLHPGTSGSYEQFF
-	TRBV5-8	TRBD1	TRBJ1-5	TGTGCCAGCAGCTTGAGGGACCGGAGGGGGCAGGATCAGCCCCAGCATTTT	CASSLRDRRGQDQPQHF
-	TRBV28	-	TRBJ1-2	TGTGCCAGCAGTTTAAGTGGCTATGGCTACACCTTC	CASSLSGYGYTF
-	TRBV7-8	TRBD1	TRBJ1-6	TGTGCCAGCAGCTTACGACAGGGGGATAATTCACCCCTCCACTTT	CASSLRQGDNSPLHF
few	TRBV6-1	-	TRBJ1-5	TGTGCCAGCAGTGACGTGTGGCGTCAGCCCCAGCATTTT	CASSDVWRQPQHF
-	TRBV7-2	-	TRBJ2-7	TGTGCCAGCAGCTTTAGGGCAGGGACGGGCGAGCAGTACTTC	CASSFRAGTGEQYF
-	TRBV27	TRBD1	TRBJ2-7	TGTGCCAGCAGTTTACGGGGACAGGGAATTTACGAGCAGTACTTC	CASSLRGQGIYEQYF
once	TRBV27	TRBD2	TRBJ2-2	TGTGCCAGCAGTTTAATCGCGGGTGTTAGCGGGAGTTTTTCCGGGGAGCTGTTTTTT	CASSLIAGVSGSFSGELFF
-	TRBV5-6	-	TRBJ2-3	TGTGCCAGCAGCTTGAAAGGGACAGATACGCAGTATTTT	CASSLKGTDTQYF
-	TRBV19	-	TRBJ2-4	TGTGCCAGTAGTGACGGACGGGTACACGAAGCCAAAAACATTCAGTACTTC	CASSDGRVHEAKNIQYF
-	TRBV21-1	-	TRBJ2-1	TGTGCCAGCAGCAAACGGGGGTGGGGCGAGCAGTTCTTC	CASSKRGWGEQFF
-	TRBV7-8	-	TRBJ1-1	TGTGCCAGCAGCTTAGTCACGCCCTGGGACACTGAAGCTTTCTTT	CASSLVTPWDTEAFF
-	TRBV28	TRBD2	TRBJ2-7	TGTGCCAGCAGTTCCTTAGCGGGGCGAACTAGCTCCTACGAGCAGTACTTC	CASSSLAGRTSSYEQYF